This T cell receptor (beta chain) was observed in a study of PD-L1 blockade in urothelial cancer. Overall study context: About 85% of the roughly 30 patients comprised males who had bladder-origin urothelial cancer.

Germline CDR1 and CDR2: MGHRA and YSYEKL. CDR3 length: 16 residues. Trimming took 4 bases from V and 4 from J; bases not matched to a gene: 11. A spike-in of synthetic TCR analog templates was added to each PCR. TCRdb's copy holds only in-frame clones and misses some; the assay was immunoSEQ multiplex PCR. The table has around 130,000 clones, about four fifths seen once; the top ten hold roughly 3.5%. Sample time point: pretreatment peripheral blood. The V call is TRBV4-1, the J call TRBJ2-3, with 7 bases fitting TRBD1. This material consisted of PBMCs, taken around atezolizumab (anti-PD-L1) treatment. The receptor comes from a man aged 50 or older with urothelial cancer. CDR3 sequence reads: CASSPRGQGPPDTQYF. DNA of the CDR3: TGCGCCAGCAGCCCTAGGGGGCAGGGGCCTCCAGATACGCAGTATTTT.